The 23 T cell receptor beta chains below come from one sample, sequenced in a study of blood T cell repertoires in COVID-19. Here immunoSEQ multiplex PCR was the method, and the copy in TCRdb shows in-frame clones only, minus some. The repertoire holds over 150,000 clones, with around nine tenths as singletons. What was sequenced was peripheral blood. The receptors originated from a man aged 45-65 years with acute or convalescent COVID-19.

The CDR3 DNA follows: TGTGCCAGCAGTAGGGGTGATGAAAAACTGTTTTTT. Its translation is CASSRGDEKLFF. The chain joins TRBV28 to TRBJ1-4; possible D gene TRBD1, 5 bases. This CDR3 is built from 12 residues. Trimming shortened V by 5 bases and J by 6 bases, and 7 bases separated the two germline ends. CDR1 and CDR2 (germline): MDHEN, SYDVKM. Full variable domain (rest looked up from reference TRBV28 and TRBJ1-4): DVKVTQSSRYLVKRTGEKVFLECVQDMDHENMFWYRQDPGLGLRLIYFSYDVKMKEKGDIPEGYSVSREKKERFSLILESASTNQTSMYLCASSRGDEKLFFGSGTQLSVL.

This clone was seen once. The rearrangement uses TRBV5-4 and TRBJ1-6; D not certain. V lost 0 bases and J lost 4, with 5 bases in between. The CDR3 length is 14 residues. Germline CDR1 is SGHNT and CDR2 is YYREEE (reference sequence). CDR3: CASSLESYNSPLHF. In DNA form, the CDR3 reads TGTGCCAGCAGCTTGGAATCTTATAATTCACCCCTCCACTTT.

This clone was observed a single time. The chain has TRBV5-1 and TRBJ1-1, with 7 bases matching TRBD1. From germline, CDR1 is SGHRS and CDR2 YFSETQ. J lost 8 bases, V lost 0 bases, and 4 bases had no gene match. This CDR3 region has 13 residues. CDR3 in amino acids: CASSLGGGEEAFF. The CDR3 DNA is TGCGCCAGCAGCTTGGGAGGGGGCGAAGAAGCTTTCTTT.

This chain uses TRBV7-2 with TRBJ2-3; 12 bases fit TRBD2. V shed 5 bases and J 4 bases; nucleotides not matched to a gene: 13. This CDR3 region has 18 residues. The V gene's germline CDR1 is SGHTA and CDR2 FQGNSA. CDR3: CASSPRRASGRAADTQYF. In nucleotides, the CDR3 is TGTGCCAGCAGCCCCCGGCGGGCTAGCGGGAGGGCCGCAGATACGCAGTATTTT. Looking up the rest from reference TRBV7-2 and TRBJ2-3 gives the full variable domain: GAGVSQSPSNKVTEKGKDVELRCDPISGHTALYWYRQSLGQGLEFLIYFQGNSAPDKSGLPSDRFSAERTGGSVSTLTIQRTQQEDSAVYLCASSPRRASGRAADTQYFGPGTRLTVL.

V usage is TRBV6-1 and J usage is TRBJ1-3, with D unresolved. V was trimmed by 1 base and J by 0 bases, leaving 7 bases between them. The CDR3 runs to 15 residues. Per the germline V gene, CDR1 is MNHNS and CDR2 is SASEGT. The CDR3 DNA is TGTGCCAGCAGTGAAGATAGTTCCTCTGGAAACACCATATATTTT. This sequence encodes CASSEDSSSGNTIYF.

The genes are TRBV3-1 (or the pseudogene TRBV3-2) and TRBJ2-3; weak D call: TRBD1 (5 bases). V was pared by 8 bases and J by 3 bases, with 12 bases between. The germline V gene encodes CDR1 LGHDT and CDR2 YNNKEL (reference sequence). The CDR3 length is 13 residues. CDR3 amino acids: CASGPRVTDTQYF. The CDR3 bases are TGTGCCAGCGGCCCCAGGGTTACAGATACGCAGTATTTT.

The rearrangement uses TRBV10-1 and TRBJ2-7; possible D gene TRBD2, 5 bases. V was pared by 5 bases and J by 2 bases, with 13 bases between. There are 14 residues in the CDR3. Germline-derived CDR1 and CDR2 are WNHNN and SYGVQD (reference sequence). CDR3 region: CASSPSLAPYEQYF. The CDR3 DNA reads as TGCGCCAGCAGTCCCAGCCTAGCCCCCTACGAGCAGTACTTC.

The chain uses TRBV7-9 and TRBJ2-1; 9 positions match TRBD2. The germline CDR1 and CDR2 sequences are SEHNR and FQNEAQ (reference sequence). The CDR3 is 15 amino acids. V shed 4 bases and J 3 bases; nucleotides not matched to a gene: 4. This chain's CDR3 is CASSSVAGVYNEQFF. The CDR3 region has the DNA TGTGCCAGCAGCTCAGTAGCGGGAGTCTACAATGAGCAGTTCTTC.

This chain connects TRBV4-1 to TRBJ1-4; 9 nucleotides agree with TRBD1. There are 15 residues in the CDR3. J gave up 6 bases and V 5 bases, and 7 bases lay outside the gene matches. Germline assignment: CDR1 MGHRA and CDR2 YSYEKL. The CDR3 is CASSTTGGMYEKLFF. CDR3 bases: TGCGCCAGCAGCACTACAGGGGGCATGTATGAAAAACTGTTTTTT.

DNA for the CDR3: TGCAGCGCTTGGACAGGGGAGAACTATGGCTACACCTTC. Its protein is CSAWTGENYGYTF. This chain connects TRBV29-1 to TRBJ1-2; TRBD1 matches 9 bases. The germline CDR1 and CDR2 sequences are SQVTM and ANQGSEA. CDR3 size: 13 residues. V was clipped by 7 bases and J by 2 bases; unmatched bases: 5.

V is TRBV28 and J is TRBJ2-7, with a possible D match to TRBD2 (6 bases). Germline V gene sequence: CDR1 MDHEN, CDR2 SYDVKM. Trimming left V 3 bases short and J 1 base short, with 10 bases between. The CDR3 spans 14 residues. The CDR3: CASSLEGPSYEQYF. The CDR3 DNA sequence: TGTGCCAGCAGTTTGGAGGGACCTTCCTACGAGCAGTACTTC.

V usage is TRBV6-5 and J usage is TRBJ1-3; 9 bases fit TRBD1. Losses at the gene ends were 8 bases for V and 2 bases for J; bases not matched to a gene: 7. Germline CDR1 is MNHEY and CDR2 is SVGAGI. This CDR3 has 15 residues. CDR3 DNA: TGTGCCAGCCTTCTGGGACAGGGAGCTGGAAACACCATATATTTT. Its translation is CASLLGQGAGNTIYF.

The CDR3 DNA sequence: TGTGCCAGCAGCACGGGACTAGCGGGAGTTATTGAGCAGTTCTTC. Amino acid sequence: CASSTGLAGVIEQFF. The genes are TRBV7-9 and TRBJ2-1; 14 bases line up with TRBD2. V lost 5 bases and J lost 9; bases outside the gene matches: 6. Germline V gives CDR1 SEHNR, CDR2 FQNEAQ (reference sequence). The CDR3 is made up of 15 amino acids.

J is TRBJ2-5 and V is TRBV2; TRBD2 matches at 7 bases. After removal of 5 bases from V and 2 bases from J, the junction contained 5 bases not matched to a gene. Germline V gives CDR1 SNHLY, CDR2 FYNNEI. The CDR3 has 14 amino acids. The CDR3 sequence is CASSRGLVQETQYF. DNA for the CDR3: TGTGCCAGCAGTAGAGGACTAGTACAAGAGACCCAGTACTTC.

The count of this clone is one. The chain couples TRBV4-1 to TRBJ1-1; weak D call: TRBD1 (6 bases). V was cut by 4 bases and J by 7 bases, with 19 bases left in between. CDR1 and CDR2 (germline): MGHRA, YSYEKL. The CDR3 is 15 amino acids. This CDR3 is CASSRRGAADSEAFF. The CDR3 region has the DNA TGCGCCAGCAGCCGAAGGGGAGCCGCGGACAGTGAAGCTTTCTTT.

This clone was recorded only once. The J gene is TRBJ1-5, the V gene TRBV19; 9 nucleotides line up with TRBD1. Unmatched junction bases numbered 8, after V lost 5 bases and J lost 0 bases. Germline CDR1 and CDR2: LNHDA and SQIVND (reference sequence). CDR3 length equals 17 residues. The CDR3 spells CASSPTGGAFSNQPQHF. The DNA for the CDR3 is TGTGCCAGTAGTCCCACAGGGGGCGCCTTTAGCAATCAGCCCCAGCATTTT.

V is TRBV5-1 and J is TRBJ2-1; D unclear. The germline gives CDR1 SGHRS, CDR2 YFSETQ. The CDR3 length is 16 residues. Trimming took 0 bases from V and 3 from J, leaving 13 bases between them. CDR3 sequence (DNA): TGCGCCAGCAGCTTGGAGTACGGGTCCCTCTACAATGAGCAGTTCTTC. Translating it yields CASSLEYGSLYNEQFF.

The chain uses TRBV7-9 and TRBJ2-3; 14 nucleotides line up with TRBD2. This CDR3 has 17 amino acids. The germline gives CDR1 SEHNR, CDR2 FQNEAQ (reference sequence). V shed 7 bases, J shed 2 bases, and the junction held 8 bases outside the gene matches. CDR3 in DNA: TGTGCCAGCACCCAGGGGACTAGCGGGAGCCCCACAGATACGCAGTATTTT. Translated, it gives CASTQGTSGSPTDTQYF.

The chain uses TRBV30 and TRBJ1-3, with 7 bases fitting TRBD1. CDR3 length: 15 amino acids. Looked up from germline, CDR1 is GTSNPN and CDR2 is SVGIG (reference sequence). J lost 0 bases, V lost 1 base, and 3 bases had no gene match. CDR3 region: CAWSGGDSSGNTIYF. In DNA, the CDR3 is TGTGCCTGGAGTGGAGGGGACAGCTCTGGAAACACCATATATTTT.

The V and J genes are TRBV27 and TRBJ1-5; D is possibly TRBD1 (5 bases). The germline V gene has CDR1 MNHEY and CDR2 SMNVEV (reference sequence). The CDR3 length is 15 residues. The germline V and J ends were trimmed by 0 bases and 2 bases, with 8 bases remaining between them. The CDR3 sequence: CASSLSWGGNQPQHF. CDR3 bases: TGTGCCAGCAGTTTATCGTGGGGGGGCAATCAGCCCCAGCATTTT.

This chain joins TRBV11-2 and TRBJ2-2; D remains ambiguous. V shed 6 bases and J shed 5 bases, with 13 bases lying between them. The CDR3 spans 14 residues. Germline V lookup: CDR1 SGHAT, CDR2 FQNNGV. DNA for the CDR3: TGTGCCAGCAGTAGTAGAGGCGGAACCGGGGAGCTGTTTTTT. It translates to CASSSRGGTGELFF.

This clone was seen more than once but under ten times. CDR3 residues: CSVVIEDGELFF. In DNA form, the CDR3 reads TGCAGCGTTGTGATCGAGGACGGGGAGCTGTTTTTT. The chain links TRBV29-1 to TRBJ2-2; D remains unclear. Germline V gene sequence: CDR1 SQVTM, CDR2 ANQGSEA. The CDR3 contains 12 residues. The V and J ends lost 4 bases and 7 bases respectively, with 10 bases between them.

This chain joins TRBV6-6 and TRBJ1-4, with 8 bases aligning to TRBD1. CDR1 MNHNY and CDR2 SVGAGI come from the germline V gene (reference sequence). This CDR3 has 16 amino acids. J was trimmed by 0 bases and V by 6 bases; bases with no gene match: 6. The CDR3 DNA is TGTGCCAGCAGGGCAGGGGGCAGGTCAACTAATGAAAAACTGTTTTTT. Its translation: CASRAGGRSTNEKLFF.